This TCR beta chain was documented in a study of T-cell reconstitution after alpha-beta-depleted transplantation in children. Researchers prepared the TCRbeta library using unique molecular identifiers, the study reports. TCRdb independently ran MiXCR on the PCR reads; one entry per CDR3 protein. The top ten clones hold about 28% of a sample with about a million distinct CDR3 sequences, roughly 29% of them seen once. Regarding this clonotype: What it recognizes is unknown.

Germline V gene data show CDR1 as SGHRS and CDR2 as YFSETQ. The CDR3 has 15 amino acids. Trimming shortened V by 0 bases and J by 4 bases, and 14 bases separated the two germline ends. Study-wide points: Reportedly, alpha-beta T cells present about two months post-transplant originated from several hundred expanded clones of graft origin. TCRbeta diversity was high at day 60 in some patients (a result of surviving recipient T cells and thymic progenitors). Among T cells one year after transplant, newly produced cells accounted for most counts and diversity.

The chain employs TRBV5-1 and TRBJ2-7; D remains unclear. The sample in question was PBMCs, mostly from graft donor cells, obtained 360 days after TCRalphabeta/CD19-depleted stem cell transplant. This clonotype was obtained from a boy in the first two years of life who had a stem cell transplant for SCID, so the T cells may come from the graft donor. The CDR3 loop reads CASSLAVLAAYEQYF. CDR3 coding DNA: TGCGCCAGCAGCTTGGCGGTCTTGGCGGCTTACGAGCAGTACTTC.